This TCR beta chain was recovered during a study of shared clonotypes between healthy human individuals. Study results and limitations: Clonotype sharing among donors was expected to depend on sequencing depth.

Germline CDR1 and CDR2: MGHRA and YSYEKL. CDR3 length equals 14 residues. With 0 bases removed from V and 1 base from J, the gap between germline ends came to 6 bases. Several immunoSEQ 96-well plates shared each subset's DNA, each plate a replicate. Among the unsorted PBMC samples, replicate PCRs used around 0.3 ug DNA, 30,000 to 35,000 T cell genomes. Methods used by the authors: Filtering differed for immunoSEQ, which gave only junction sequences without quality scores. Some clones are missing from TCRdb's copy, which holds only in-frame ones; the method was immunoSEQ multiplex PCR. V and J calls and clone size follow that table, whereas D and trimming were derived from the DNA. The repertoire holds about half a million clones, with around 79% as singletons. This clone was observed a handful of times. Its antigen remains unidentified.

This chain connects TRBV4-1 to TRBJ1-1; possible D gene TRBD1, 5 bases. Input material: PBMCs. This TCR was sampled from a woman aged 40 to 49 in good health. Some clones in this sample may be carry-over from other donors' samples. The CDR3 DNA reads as TGCGCCAGCAGCCAAGATACAGGGAACACTGAAGCTTTCTTT. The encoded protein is CASSQDTGNTEAFF.